A selection of T cell receptor beta chains follows, all from one sample in a study of spatial heterogeneity in lung cancer. TCRdb independently ran MiXCR on the 5' RACE reads; one entry per CDR3 protein. The sample holds 13,000 or so distinct CDR3 sequences, approximately 5.4% seen once. Material: lung tumor tissue, obtained at surgery. These receptor sequences come from a female donor with early-stage non-small cell lung cancer. Each CDR3 is given with its conserved first and last residue. A D gene is named only where the DNA matches it firmly. The listing skips clone size in some rows; elsewhere it reads once, few, many or a size class.

cdr3_nt | cdr3_aa | j_call | d_call | v_call | clone_size
TGCGCCAGCAGTGAGCTGAATGGGGGGCTCGGCGGGGAGCTGTTTTTT | CASSELNGGLGGELFF | TRBJ2-2 | NA | TRBV10-1 | many
TGTGCCAGCAGGCCCCGTGGAAGGGGCTACACCTTC | CASRPRGRGYTF | TRBJ1-2 | NA | TRBV7-2 | many
TGCAGCGTTGTTGACTTGAACACTGAAGCTTTCTTT | CSVVDLNTEAFF | TRBJ1-1 | NA | TRBV29-1 | NA
TGTGCCAGCAGCCTTCCGGGTCTAGGGCGCGCGCAGTATTTT | CASSLPGLGRAQYF | TRBJ2-3 | NA | TRBV7-9 | many
TGTGCCAGCGGGGAGGGTTGGGGGCAAGAGACCCAGTACTTC | CASGEGWGQETQYF | TRBJ2-5 | TRBD2 | TRBV28 | NA
TGCAGCGTATCCGACGATGGGGTTCGGGAGACCCAGTACTTC | CSVSDDGVRETQYF | TRBJ2-5 | NA | TRBV29-1 | few
TGTGCCTGGAGTGTACTGTCCAAGAATGAGCAGTTCTTC | CAWSVLSKNEQFF | TRBJ2-1 | NA | TRBV30 | few
TGTGCCAGCAGCCCGGATCTCGCGGGACACCAAGAGACCCAGTACTTC | CASSPDLAGHQETQYF | TRBJ2-5 | NA | TRBV5-6 | many
TGTGCCAGCAGGGGAGCGGAGACCCAGTACTTC | CASRGAETQYF | TRBJ2-5 | NA | TRBV2 | many
TGTGCCAGCAGCTTAAATCAGGGGGAGACCCAGTACTTC | CASSLNQGETQYF | TRBJ2-5 | NA | TRBV7-2 | many
TGTGCCAGCAGTTTAAACCCGCGACCGAAGCATTTT | CASSLNPRPKHF | TRBJ1-5 | NA | TRBV12-3/TRBV12-4 | many
TGTGCCAGCAGCGCCCGCCGGTTTGGGCCCAATGAGCAGTTCTTC | CASSARRFGPNEQFF | TRBJ2-1 | NA | TRBV7-9 | many
TGTGCCACAGTCCCAGGGGGTTATGGAAACACCATATATTTT | CATVPGGYGNTIYF | TRBJ1-3 | TRBD1 | TRBV12-3/TRBV12-4 | medium-sized
TGCGCCAGCAGCCCCTGGGGGACAGTAGGCGAGCAGTACTTC | CASSPWGTVGEQYF | TRBJ2-7 | TRBD1 | TRBV5-1 | many
TGTGCCAGCAGCTTAGGTAGCGGGGTCTACGAGCAGTACTTC | CASSLGSGVYEQYF | TRBJ2-7 | TRBD2 | TRBV7-6 | many
TGCGCCAGCAGCCAAGACGTCAATCAGTTCTTC | CASSQDVNQFF | TRBJ2-1 | NA | TRBV5-1 | many
TGTGCCAGCTCACCCGACAGGTTAGCCGAAGCTTTCTTT | CASSPDRLAEAFF | TRBJ1-1 | NA | TRBV18 | many
TGCAGCGTCCAACCCAGGGGATCGAACACTGAAGCTTTCTTT | CSVQPRGSNTEAFF | TRBJ1-1 | NA | TRBV29-1 | many
TGCAGTGCTAGAGGAGTTGGAGTCGAAAAACTGTTTTTT | CSARGVGVEKLFF | TRBJ1-4 | NA | TRBV20-1 | many
TGCAGTGTCCCGCGGACTAGCGGCTACGAGCAGTACTTC | CSVPRTSGYEQYF | TRBJ2-7 | TRBD2 | TRBV20-1 | many
TGTGCCAGCAGCCGGGACAGGGGGGGTTATCAGCCCCAGCATTTT | CASSRDRGGYQPQHF | TRBJ1-5 | TRBD1 | TRBV28 | many
TGTGCCAGCACCCCCCGACAGGGTAGTAGGTACGAGCAGTACTTC | CASTPRQGSRYEQYF | TRBJ2-7 | TRBD1 | TRBV6-5 | many
TGTGCCATCAGTGAGTCGCGGGCCGGGGAGCTGTTTTTT | CAISESRAGELFF | TRBJ2-2 | NA | TRBV10-3 | many
TGTGCCAGCAGCTTGGCCGATCCGGCAGATACGCAGTATTTT | CASSLADPADTQYF | TRBJ2-3 | NA | TRBV5-5 | many
TGCAGTGCTAGCCCCGAGAGTTACGAGCAGTACTTC | CSASPESYEQYF | TRBJ2-7 | NA | TRBV20-1 | many
TGTGCCAGCAGCTTGTTAGGACAGGGGGTAGCCAAAAACATTCAGCACTTC | CASSLLGQGVAKNIQHF | TRBJ2-4 | TRBD1 | TRBV5-4 | many
TGTGCCAGCAGCGGGGGACGGACCTTGAACACCGGGGAGCTGTTTTTT | CASSGGRTLNTGELFF | TRBJ2-2 | NA | TRBV5-5 | many